The 5 T cell receptor beta chains reported below all come from one sample, sequenced in a study of CD8 T cells in ankylosing spondylitis. MiXCR was run by TCRdb on the 5' RACE reads, yielding one entry per CDR3 protein. The table has about 360,000 distinct CDR3 sequences, approximately 22% seen once; the top ten hold under 15%. Sequencing used blood, either unsorted or a sorted T cell fraction (not recorded which). Receptors originate from a male donor with ankylosing spondylitis or in good health (not recorded which).

Concerning this clonotype itself: One end of the junction fails to match germline, which may point to a read error. The rearrangement links TRBV5-6 to TRBJ1-4, with a tentative D call TRBD1 (5 bases). Germline CDR1 SGHDT, CDR2 YYEEEE. This CDR3 is built from 12 residues. The CDR3 DNA sequence: TGTGCCAGCAGCCCCTCGGAGGGACTGCCTATTTTT. Its translation: CASSPSEGLPIF. The full variable domain, with the rest looked up from reference TRBV5-6 and TRBJ1-4, is DAGVTQSPTHLIKTRGQQVTLRCSPKSGHDTVSWYQQALGQGPQFIFQYYEEEERQRGNFPDRFSGHQFPNYSSELNVNALLLGDSALYLCASSPSEGLPIFGSGTQLSVL.

The chain combines TRBV3-1 with TRBJ2-5; 10 bases map to TRBD2. CDR3 length: 18 amino acids. Germline loops: CDR1 LGHDT, CDR2 YNNKEL (reference sequence). V shed 2 bases and J 5 bases; nucleotides not matched to a gene: 14. CDR3: CASSQPGLARGTRETQYF. The CDR3 DNA is TGTGCCAGCAGCCAACCGGGACTAGCGAGGGGAACGAGGGAGACCCAGTACTTC.

In this sample, this clonotype turned up a few times. The CDR3 sequence: CSVAGDWVNTEAFF. The CDR3 coding sequence is TGCAGCGTGGCAGGGGACTGGGTGAACACTGAAGCTTTCTTT. The chain joins TRBV29-1 to TRBJ1-1; D may be TRBD1 (6 bases). This CDR3 has 14 residues. Germline V gene data show CDR1 as SQVTM and CDR2 as ANQGSEA. V was clipped by 6 bases and J by 0 bases, with 14 bases between them.

This clonotype was seen a handful of times. The chain links TRBV12-3 or TRBV12-4 to TRBJ2-5, with TRBD1 identical over 7 bases. This CDR3 has 16 residues. The junction had 8 bases not matched to a gene; V was cut back by 4 bases and J by 0 bases. CDR3 amino acids: CASSSMGQPDQETQYF. CDR3 nucleotides: TGTGCCAGCAGTTCAATGGGACAGCCAGACCAAGAGACCCAGTACTTC.

This chain links TRBV9 with TRBJ2-1; a weak D match, TRBD1 (5 bases). The germline V gene encodes CDR1 SGDLS and CDR2 YYNGEE. The CDR3 contains 18 residues. V dropped 3 bases and J dropped 4 bases, with 23 bases sitting between them. CDR3 nucleotide sequence: TGTGCCAGCAGCGCTTCTCAACAGGTTTTAGGTGGTTACAATGAGCAGTTCTTC. It codes for CASSASQQVLGGYNEQFF.